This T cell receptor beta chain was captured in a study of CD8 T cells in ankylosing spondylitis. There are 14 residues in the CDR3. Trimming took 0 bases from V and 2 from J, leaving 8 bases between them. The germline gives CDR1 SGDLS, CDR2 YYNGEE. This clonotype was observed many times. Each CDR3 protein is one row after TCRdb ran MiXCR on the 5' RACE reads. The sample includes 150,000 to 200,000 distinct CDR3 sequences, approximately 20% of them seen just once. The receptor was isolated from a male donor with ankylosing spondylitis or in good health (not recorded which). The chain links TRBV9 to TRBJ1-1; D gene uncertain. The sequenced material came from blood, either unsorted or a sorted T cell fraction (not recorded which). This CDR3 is CASSVVGVNTEAFF. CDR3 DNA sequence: TGTGCCAGCAGCGTAGTTGGGGTTAACACTGAAGCTTTCTTT.